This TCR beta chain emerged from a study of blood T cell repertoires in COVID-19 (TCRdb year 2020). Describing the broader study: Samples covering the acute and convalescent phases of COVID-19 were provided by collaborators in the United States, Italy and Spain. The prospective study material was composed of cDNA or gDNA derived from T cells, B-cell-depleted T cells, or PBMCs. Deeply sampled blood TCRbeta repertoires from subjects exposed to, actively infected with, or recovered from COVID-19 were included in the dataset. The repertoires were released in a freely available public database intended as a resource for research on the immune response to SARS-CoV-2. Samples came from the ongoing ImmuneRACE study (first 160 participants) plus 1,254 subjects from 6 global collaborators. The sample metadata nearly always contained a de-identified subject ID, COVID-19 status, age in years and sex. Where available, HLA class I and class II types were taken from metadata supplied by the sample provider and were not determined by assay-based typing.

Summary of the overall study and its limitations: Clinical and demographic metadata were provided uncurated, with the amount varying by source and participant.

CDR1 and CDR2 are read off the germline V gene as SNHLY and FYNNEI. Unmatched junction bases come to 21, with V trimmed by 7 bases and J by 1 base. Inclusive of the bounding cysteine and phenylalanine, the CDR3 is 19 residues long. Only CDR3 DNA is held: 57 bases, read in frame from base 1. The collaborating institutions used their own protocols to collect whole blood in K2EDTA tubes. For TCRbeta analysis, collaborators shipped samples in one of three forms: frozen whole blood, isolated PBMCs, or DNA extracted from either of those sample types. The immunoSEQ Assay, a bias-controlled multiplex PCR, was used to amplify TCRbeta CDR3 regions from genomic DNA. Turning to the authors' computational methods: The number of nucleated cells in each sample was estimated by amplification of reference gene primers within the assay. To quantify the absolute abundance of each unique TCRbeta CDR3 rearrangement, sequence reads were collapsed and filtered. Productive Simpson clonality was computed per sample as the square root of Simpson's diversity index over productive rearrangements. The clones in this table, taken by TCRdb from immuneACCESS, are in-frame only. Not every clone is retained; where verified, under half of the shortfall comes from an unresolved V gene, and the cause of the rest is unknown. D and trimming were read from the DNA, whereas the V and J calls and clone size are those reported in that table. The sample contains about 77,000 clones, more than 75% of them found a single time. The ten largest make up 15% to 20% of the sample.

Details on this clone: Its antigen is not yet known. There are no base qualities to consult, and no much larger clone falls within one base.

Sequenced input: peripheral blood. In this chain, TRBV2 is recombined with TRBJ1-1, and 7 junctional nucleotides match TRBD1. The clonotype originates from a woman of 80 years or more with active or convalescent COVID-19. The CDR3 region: CASKKRVGQDETENTEAFF. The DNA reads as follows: TGTGCCAGCAAAAAACGGGTTGGACAGGACGAAACCGAGAACACTGAAGCTTTCTTT. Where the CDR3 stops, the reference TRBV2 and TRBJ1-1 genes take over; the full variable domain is EPEVTQTPSHQVTQMGQEVILRCVPISNHLYFYWYRQILGQKVEFLVSFYNNEISEKSEIFDDQFSVERPDGSNFTLKIRSTKLEDSAMYFCASKKRVGQDETENTEAFFGQGTRLTVV.